A single T cell receptor beta chain is shown here with its context. The data stem from a study of blood T cell repertoires in COVID-19. Study as a whole: T cells, B-cell-depleted T cells, or PBMCs provided the cDNA or gDNA that served as material.

The CDR3 is made up of 18 amino acids. Losses at the gene ends were 5 bases for V and 1 base for J; bases not matched to a gene: 12. The germline V gene encodes CDR1 MNHEY and CDR2 SMNVEV (reference sequence). Profiled with immunoSEQ multiplex PCR; TCRdb holds only in-frame clones, not every one. Of almost 80,000 clones listed, approximately 80% are singletons. The rearrangement links TRBV27 to TRBJ2-2; the match to TRBD1 covers 8 bases. The receptor's source is a woman in her sixties or seventies with acute or convalescent COVID-19. The specimen sequenced was peripheral blood. CDR3 residues: CASSPTRGRGLNTGELFF. CDR3 DNA: TGTGCCAGCAGTCCTACTCGGGGCAGGGGGCTGAACACCGGGGAGCTGTTTTTT.